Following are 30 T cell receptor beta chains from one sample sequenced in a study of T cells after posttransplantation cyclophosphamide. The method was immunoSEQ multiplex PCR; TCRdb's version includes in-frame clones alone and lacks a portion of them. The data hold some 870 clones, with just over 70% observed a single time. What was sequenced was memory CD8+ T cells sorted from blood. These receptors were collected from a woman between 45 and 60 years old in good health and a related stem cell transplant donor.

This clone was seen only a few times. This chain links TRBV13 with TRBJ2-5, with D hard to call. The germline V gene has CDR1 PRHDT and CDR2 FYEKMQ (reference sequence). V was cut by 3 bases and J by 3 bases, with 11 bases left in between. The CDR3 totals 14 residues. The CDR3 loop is CASSFRTEEETQYF. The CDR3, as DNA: TGTGCCAGCAGCTTTCGCACAGAAGAAGAGACCCAGTACTTC.

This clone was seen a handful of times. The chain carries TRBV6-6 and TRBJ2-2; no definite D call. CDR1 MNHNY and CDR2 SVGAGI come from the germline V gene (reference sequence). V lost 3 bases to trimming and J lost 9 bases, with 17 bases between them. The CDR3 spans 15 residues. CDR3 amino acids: CASSYPSLSKRELFF. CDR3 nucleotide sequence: TGTGCCAGCAGTTATCCGAGTTTGAGCAAGCGGGAGCTGTTTTTT.

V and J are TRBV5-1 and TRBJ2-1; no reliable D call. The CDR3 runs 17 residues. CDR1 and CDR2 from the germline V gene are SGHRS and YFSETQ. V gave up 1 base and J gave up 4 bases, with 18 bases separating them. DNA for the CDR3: TGCGCCAGCAGCTTGAGTACGCGGCTGAAGACTTACAATGAGCAGTTCTTC. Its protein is CASSLSTRLKTYNEQFF.

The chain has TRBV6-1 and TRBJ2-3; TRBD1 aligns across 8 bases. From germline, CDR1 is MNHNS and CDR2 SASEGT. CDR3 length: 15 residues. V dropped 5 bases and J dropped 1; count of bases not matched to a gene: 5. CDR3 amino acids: CASSRGQGRTDTQYF. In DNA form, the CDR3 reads TGTGCCAGCAGTAGAGGACAGGGCCGCACAGATACGCAGTATTTT.

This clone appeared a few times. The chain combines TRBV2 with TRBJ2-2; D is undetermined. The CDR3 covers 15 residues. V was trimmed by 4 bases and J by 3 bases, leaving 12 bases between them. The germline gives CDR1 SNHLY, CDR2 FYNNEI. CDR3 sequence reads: CASSGATPYTGELFF. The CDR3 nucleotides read TGTGCCAGCAGTGGTGCGACTCCGTACACCGGGGAGCTGTTTTTT.

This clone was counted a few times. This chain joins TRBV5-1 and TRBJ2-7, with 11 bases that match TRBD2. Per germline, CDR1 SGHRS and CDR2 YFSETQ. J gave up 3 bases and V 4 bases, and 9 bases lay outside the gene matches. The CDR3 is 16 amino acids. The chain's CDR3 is CASSLTLLAGVYEQYF. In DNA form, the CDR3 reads TGCGCCAGCAGCCTGACGTTACTAGCGGGGGTCTACGAGCAGTACTTC.

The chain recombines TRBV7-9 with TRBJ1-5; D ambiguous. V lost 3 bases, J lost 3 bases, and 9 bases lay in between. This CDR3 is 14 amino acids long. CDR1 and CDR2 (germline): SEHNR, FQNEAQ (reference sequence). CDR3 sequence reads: CASSFSQDNQPQHF. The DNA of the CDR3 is TGTGCCAGCAGCTTCAGCCAGGACAATCAGCCCCAGCATTTT.

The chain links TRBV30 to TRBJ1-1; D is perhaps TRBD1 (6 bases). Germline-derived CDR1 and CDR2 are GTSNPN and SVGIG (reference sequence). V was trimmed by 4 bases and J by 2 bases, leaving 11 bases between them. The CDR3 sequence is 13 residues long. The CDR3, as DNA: TGTGCCTGGACTTTACAGGGAAACACTGAAGCTTTCTTT. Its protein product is CAWTLQGNTEAFF.

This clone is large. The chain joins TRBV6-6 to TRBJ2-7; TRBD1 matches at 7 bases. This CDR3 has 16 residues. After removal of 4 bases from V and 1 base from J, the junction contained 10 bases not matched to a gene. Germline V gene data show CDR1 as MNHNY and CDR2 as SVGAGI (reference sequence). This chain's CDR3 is CASSFGPGTESYEQYF. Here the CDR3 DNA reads TGTGCCAGCAGTTTCGGTCCCGGGACAGAGTCCTACGAGCAGTACTTC.

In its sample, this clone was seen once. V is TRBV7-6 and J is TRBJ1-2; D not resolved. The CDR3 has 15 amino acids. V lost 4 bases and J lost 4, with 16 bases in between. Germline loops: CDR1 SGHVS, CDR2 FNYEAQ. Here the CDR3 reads CASSSSGGSIYGYTF. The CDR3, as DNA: TGTGCCAGCAGCTCCAGTGGAGGCAGCATCTATGGCTACACCTTC.

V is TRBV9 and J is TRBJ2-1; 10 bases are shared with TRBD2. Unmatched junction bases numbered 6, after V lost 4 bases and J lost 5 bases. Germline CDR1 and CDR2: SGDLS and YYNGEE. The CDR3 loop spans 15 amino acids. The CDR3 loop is CASSFIGLADNEQFF. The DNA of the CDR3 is TGTGCCAGCAGCTTTATCGGACTAGCGGACAATGAGCAGTTCTTC.

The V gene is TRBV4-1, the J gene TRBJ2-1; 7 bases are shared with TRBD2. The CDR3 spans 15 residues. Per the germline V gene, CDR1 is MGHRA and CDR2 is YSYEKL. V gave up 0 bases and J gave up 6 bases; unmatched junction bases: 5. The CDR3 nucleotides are TGCGCCAGCAGCCAAGAGGGGGGGAGCGGCAATGAGCAGTTCTTC. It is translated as CASSQEGGSGNEQFF.

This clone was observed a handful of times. This CDR3 reads CASSQDIYEQYF. CDR3 nucleotide sequence: TGTGCCAGCAGCCAAGACATCTACGAGCAGTACTTC. J is TRBJ2-7 and V is TRBV9; D unresolved. This CDR3 has 12 residues. CDR1 and CDR2 (germline): SGDLS, YYNGEE. V was clipped by 4 bases and J by 3 bases, with 8 bases between them.

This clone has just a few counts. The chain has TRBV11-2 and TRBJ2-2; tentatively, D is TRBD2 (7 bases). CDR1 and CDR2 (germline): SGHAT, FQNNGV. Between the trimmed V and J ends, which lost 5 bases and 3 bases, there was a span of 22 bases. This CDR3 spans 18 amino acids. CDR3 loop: CASSPLSGTPSYTGELFF. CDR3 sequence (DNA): TGTGCCAGCAGCCCCCTGAGCGGGACACCTTCCTACACCGGGGAGCTGTTTTTT.

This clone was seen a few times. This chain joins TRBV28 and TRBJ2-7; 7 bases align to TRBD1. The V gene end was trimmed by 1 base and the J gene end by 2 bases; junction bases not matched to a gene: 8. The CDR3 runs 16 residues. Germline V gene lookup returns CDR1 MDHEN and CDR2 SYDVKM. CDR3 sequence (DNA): TGTGCCAGCAGTTTATCCCCGGGACAGATAACCTACGAGCAGTACTTC. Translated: CASSLSPGQITYEQYF.

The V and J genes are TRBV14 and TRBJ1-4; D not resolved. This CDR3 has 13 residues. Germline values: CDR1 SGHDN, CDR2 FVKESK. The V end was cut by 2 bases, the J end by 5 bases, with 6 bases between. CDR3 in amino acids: CASSQPVNEKLFF. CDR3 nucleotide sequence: TGTGCCAGCAGCCAACCGGTAAATGAAAAACTGTTTTTT.

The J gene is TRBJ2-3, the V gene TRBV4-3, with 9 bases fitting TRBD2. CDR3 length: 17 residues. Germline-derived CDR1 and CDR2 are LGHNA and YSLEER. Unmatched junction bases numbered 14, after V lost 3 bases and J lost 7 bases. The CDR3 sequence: CASSQGVASGTINTQYF. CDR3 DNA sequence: TGCGCCAGCAGCCAGGGTGTTGCTAGCGGGACGATAAATACGCAGTATTTT.

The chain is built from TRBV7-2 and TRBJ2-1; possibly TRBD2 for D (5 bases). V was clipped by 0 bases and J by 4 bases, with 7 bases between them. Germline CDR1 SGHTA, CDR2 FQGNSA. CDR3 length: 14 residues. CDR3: CASSLAGVYNEQFF. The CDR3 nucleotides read TGTGCCAGCAGCTTAGCGGGAGTATACAATGAGCAGTTCTTC.

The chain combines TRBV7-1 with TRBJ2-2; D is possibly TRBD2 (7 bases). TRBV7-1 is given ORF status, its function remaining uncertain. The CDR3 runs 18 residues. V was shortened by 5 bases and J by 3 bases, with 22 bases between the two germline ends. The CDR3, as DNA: TGTGCCAGCAGCCCCCTGAGCGGGACACCTTCCTACACCGGGGAGCTGTTTTTT. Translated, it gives CASSPLSGTPSYTGELFF.

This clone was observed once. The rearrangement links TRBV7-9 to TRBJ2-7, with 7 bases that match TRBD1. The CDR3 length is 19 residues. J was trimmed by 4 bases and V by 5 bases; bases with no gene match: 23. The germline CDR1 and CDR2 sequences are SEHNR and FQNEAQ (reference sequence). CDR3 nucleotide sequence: TGTGCCAGCAGCGGCCGGGACAGTGGAGGTTCCGGGAAGGTATACGAGCAGTACTTC. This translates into CASSGRDSGGSGKVYEQYF.

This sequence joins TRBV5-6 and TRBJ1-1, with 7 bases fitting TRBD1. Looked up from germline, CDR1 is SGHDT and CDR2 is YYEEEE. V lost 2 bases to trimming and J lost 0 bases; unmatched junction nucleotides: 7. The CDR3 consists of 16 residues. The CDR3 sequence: CASSLQGMNMNTEAFF. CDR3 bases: TGTGCCAGCAGCTTACAGGGGATGAACATGAACACTGAAGCTTTCTTT. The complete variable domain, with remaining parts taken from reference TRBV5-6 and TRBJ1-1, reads DAGVTQSPTHLIKTRGQQVTLRCSPKSGHDTVSWYQQALGQGPQFIFQYYEEEERQRGNFPDRFSGHQFPNYSSELNVNALLLGDSALYLCASSLQGMNMNTEAFFGQGTRLTVV.

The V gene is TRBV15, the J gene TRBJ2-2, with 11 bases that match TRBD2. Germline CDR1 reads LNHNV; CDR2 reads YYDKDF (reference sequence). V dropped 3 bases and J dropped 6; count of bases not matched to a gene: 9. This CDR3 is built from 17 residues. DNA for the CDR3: TGTGCCACCAGCAGTCCTCCCGTACTAGCGGGAGCCGGGGAGCTGTTTTTT. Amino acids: CATSSPPVLAGAGELFF.

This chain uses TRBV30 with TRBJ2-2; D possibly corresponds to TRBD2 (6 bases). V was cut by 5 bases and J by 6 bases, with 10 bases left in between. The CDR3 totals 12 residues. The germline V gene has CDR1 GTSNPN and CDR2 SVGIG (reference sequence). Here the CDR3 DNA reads TGTGCCTGGGGCTGGAGGGCCGGGGAGCTGTTTTTT. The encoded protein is CAWGWRAGELFF.

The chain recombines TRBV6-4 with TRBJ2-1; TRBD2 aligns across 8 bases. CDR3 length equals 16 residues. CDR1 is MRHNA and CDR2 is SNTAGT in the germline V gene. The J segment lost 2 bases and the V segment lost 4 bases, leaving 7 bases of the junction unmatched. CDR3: CASSVSGSGTYNEQFF. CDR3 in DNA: TGTGCCAGCAGTGTAAGCGGGAGTGGAACCTACAATGAGCAGTTCTTC.

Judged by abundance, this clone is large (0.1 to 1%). For the CDR3, the DNA is TGTGCCAGCAGCCAAGATCCCAGGGGCGATCAGCCCCAGCATTTT. Protein: CASSQDPRGDQPQHF. V gene TRBV4-2 combines with J gene TRBJ1-5; possibly TRBD1 for D (6 bases). Germline V gene data show CDR1 as LGHNA and CDR2 as YNFKEQ. The CDR3 contains 15 residues. V dropped 0 bases and J dropped 5 bases, with 11 bases sitting between them.

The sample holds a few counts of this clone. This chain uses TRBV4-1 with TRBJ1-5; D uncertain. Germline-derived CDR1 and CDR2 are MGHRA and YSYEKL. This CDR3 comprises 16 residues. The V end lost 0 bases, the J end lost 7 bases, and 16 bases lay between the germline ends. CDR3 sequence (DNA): TGCGCCAGCAGCCAAGAGGTGACATCCAGGAAGCAGCCCCAGCATTTT. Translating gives CASSQEVTSRKQPQHF.

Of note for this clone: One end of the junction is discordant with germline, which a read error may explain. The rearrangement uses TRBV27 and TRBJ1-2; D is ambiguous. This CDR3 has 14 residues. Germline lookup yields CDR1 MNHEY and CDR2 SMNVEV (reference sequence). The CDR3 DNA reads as TGTGCCAGCAGCTACGGACGGGGAAACTATCGCTACACCTTC. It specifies CASSYGRGNYRYTF.

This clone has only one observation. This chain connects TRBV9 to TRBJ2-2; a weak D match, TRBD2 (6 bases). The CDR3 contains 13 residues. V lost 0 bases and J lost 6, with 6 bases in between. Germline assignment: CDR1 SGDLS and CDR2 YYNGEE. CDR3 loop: CASSVGGAGELFF. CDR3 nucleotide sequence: TGTGCCAGCAGCGTAGGGGGGGCCGGGGAGCTGTTTTTT. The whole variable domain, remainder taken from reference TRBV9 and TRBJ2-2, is DSGVTQTPKHLITATGQRVTLRCSPRSGDLSVYWYQQSLDQGLQFLIQYYNGEERAKGNILERFSAQQFPDLHSELNLSSLELGDSALYFCASSVGGAGELFFGEGSRLTVL.

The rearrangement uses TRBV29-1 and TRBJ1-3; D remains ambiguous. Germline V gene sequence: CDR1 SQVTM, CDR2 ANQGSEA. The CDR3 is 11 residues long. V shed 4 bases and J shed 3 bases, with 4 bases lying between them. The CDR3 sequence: CSVVYGNTIYF. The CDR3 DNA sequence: TGCAGCGTTGTGTATGGAAACACCATATATTTT.

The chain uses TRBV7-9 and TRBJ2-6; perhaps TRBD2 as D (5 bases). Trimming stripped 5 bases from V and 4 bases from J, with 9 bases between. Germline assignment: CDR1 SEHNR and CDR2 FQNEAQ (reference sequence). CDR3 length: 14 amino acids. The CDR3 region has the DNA TGTGCCAGCAGCCCCGGGGTGGGGGCCAACGTCCTGACTTTC. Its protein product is CASSPGVGANVLTF.